What follows are 14 T cell receptor beta chains derived from one specimen sequenced in a study of shared clonotypes between healthy human individuals. Some clones are missing from TCRdb's copy, which holds only in-frame ones; the method was immunoSEQ multiplex PCR. The sample gives some 240,000 clones, 50% to 75% of which show up once; over 8.5% is in the top ten. Sample: memory CD4+ T cells sorted from blood. Subset reported: CD45RA-negative fraction. Receptors originate from a man in his thirties or forties in good health.

This clone was picked up many times. This chain uses TRBV2 with TRBJ2-7; 12 bases match TRBD2. The CDR3 is made up of 14 amino acids. Germline loops: CDR1 SNHLY, CDR2 FYNNEI. The J segment lost 3 bases and the V segment lost 10 bases, leaving 7 bases of the junction unmatched. The CDR3 sequence is CATRRTSGIYEQYF. CDR3 sequence (DNA): TGTGCCACCCGAAGGACTAGCGGGATCTACGAGCAGTACTTC. The whole variable domain, filled in from reference TRBV2 and TRBJ2-7, reads EPEVTQTPSHQVTQMGQEVILRCVPISNHLYFYWYRQILGQKVEFLVSFYNNEISEKSEIFDDQFSVERPDGSNFTLKIRSTKLEDSAMYFCATRRTSGIYEQYFGPGTRLTVT.

V is TRBV30 and J is TRBJ1-5, with 10 bases fitting TRBD1. V lost 5 bases, J lost 0 bases, and 16 bases stayed unmatched. There are 19 residues in the CDR3. Per the germline V gene, CDR1 is GTSNPN and CDR2 is SVGIG (reference sequence). CDR3 DNA: TGTGCCTGGGGAGTGGACCCGGGACAGGGGCCTTATAGCAATCAGCCCCAGCATTTT. This translates into CAWGVDPGQGPYSNQPQHF.

This chain links TRBV2 with TRBJ2-7; D remains unclear. The germline gives CDR1 SNHLY, CDR2 FYNNEI. V shed 3 bases and J shed 1 base, with 13 bases lying between them. The CDR3 totals 15 residues. The CDR3: CASSDGTNGSYEQYF. The CDR3 nucleotides are TGTGCCAGCAGTGACGGTACCAATGGTTCCTACGAGCAGTACTTC.

The chain employs TRBV7-2 and TRBJ2-5; D possibly corresponds to TRBD2 (6 bases). The CDR3 has 13 amino acids. V lost 5 bases to trimming and J lost 2 bases, with 9 bases between them. Germline V gene sequence: CDR1 SGHTA, CDR2 FQGNSA. CDR3 protein: CASSGGLQETQYF. The DNA of the CDR3 is TGTGCCAGCAGCGGAGGGTTACAAGAGACCCAGTACTTC.

The chain has TRBV2 and TRBJ1-5, with 9 bases identical to TRBD1. The CDR3 is made up of 16 amino acids. CDR1 SNHLY and CDR2 FYNNEI come from the germline V gene. V dropped 4 bases and J dropped 0; count of bases not matched to a gene: 4. The CDR3 is CASSVMDRGSNQPQHF. The DNA of the CDR3 is TGTGCCAGCAGTGTTATGGACAGGGGTAGCAATCAGCCCCAGCATTTT.

The chain combines TRBV7-8 with TRBJ2-7; 8 bases fit TRBD1. J lost 3 bases, V lost 8 bases, and 3 bases had no gene match. Per the germline V gene, CDR1 is SGHVS and CDR2 is FQNEAQ. The CDR3 consists of 12 residues. DNA of the CDR3: TGTGCCAGCGGACAGGGACGCTACGAGCAGTACTTC. Encoded protein: CASGQGRYEQYF.

The chain recombines TRBV5-4 with TRBJ2-1, with TRBD2 matching 10 bases. J gave up 10 bases and V 0 bases, and 7 bases lay outside the gene matches. CDR1 is SGHNT, CDR2 YYREEE, per germline (reference sequence). CDR3 length equals 15 residues. The CDR3 DNA sequence: TGTGCCAGCAGCTTGGAGCGAGCGGGAGGGCTGGAGCAGTTCTTC. Amino acids: CASSLERAGGLEQFF.

This clone has a single count. The CDR3 loop is CASSESRTGGIQYF. The CDR3 DNA reads TGTGCCAGCAGTGAATCGAGGACGGGCGGCATTCAGTACTTC. The chain links TRBV28 to TRBJ2-4; D gene unclear. The CDR3 has 14 residues. The V gene's germline CDR1 is MDHEN and CDR2 SYDVKM. The V and J ends lost 5 bases and 9 bases respectively, with 17 bases between them. Together with reference TRBV28 and TRBJ2-4, the CDR3 gives the full variable domain: DVKVTQSSRYLVKRTGEKVFLECVQDMDHENMFWYRQDPGLGLRLIYFSYDVKMKEKGDIPEGYSVSREKKERFSLILESASTNQTSMYLCASSESRTGGIQYFGAGTRLSVL.

This chain uses TRBV7-6 with TRBJ1-1, with no clear D. V was shortened by 5 bases and J by 11 bases, with 15 bases between the two germline ends. The CDR3 has 12 amino acids. Germline CDR1 is SGHVS and CDR2 is FNYEAQ. The CDR3 sequence is CASSQDHGRAFF. CDR3 nucleotide sequence: TGTGCCAGCAGCCAAGATCATGGTCGGGCTTTCTTT.

The V gene is TRBV6-6, the J gene TRBJ1-5, with D unresolved. Per germline, CDR1 MNHNY and CDR2 SVGAGI (reference sequence). This CDR3 region has 15 residues. V lost 5 bases to trimming and J lost 0 bases, with 11 bases between them. CDR3 coding DNA: TGTGCCAGCAGTCCAGGATGGGGTAGCAATCAGCCCCAGCATTTT. This encodes CASSPGWGSNQPQHF.

This clone was picked up one time. V usage is TRBV7-2 and J usage is TRBJ2-1; 10 bases map to TRBD2. The CDR3 spans 15 residues. Germline trimming cut 2 bases from V and 10 bases from J; bases unmatched to any gene: 8. CDR1 and CDR2 from the germline V gene are SGHTA and FQGNSA. CDR3 DNA sequence: TGTGCCAGCAGCTTACTAGCGGGAGAGGCCCCCGAGCAGTTCTTC. Protein sequence: CASSLLAGEAPEQFF.

The chain joins TRBV5-5 to TRBJ2-7; TRBD2 aligns across 8 bases. Per germline, CDR1 SGHKS and CDR2 YYEKEE (reference sequence). V shed 4 bases and J 0 bases; nucleotides not matched to a gene: 12. CDR3 length equals 17 residues. The CDR3 sequence is CASSRGFGSGTSYEQYF. In nucleotides, the CDR3 is TGTGCCAGCAGCCGTGGGTTCGGTAGCGGGACCTCCTACGAGCAGTACTTC.

This chain uses TRBV19 with TRBJ2-1; D may be TRBD2 (6 bases). Germline CDR1 reads LNHDA; CDR2 reads SQIVND (reference sequence). Trimming took 2 bases from V and 0 from J, leaving 11 bases between them. This CDR3 contains 16 residues. The CDR3 is CASSILADPSYNEQFF. DNA for the CDR3: TGTGCCAGTAGTATATTAGCGGATCCCTCCTACAATGAGCAGTTCTTC.

The chain uses TRBV10-3 and TRBJ2-3, with unresolved D. This CDR3 is 12 amino acids long. Germline V gene lookup returns CDR1 ENHRY and CDR2 SYGVKD. The V end lost 11 bases, the J end lost 1 base, and 10 bases lay between the germline ends. This CDR3 is CACAPGTDTQYF. In DNA, the CDR3 is TGTGCCTGTGCCCCGGGCACAGATACGCAGTATTTT.